A single sample is the source of the 4 T cell receptor beta chains below, sequenced in a study of T cell changes during pregnancy in multiple sclerosis. Sequencing used immunoSEQ multiplex PCR; TCRdb keeps in-frame clones, though not all of them. The repertoire holds tens of thousands of clones, with about 90% as singletons. Here the sequenced sample was CD4+ T cells from peripheral blood mononuclear cells, taken in the second trimester of pregnancy. The receptors here all came from a female donor in good health, enrolled as a control in a pregnancy study.

This clone appeared once. This chain links TRBV14 with TRBJ1-1, with D uncertain. The V and J ends lost 3 bases and 2 bases respectively, with 13 bases between them. In germline, CDR1 is SGHDN, CDR2 FVKESK. The CDR3 contains 15 residues. The CDR3 protein is CASSQIGKGNTEAFF. For the CDR3, the DNA is TGTGCCAGCAGCCAGATCGGGAAGGGCAACACTGAAGCTTTCTTT.

The genes are TRBV28 and TRBJ1-5, with D possibly being TRBD1 (6 bases). V was clipped by 5 bases and J by 8 bases, with 16 bases between them. The germline V gene has CDR1 MDHEN and CDR2 SYDVKM. The CDR3 has 14 residues. The CDR3 DNA sequence: TGTGCCAGCAGTCCCGGGACACCCAACAAGCCCCAGCATTTT. It translates to CASSPGTPNKPQHF.

This chain links TRBV5-1 with TRBJ2-3; possibly TRBD2 for D (6 bases). The germline V and J ends were trimmed by 1 base and 0 bases, with 12 bases remaining between them. The V gene's germline CDR1 is SGHRS and CDR2 YFSETQ. The CDR3 contains 16 residues. In DNA form, the CDR3 reads TGCGCCAGCAGCTTGACAAGCGGGCGCAGCACAGATACGCAGTATTTT. It is translated as CASSLTSGRSTDTQYF.

The genes are TRBV5-8 and TRBJ2-5; no clear D gene. V lost 2 bases, J lost 8 bases, and 13 bases lay in between. The CDR3 is made up of 13 amino acids. Germline values: CDR1 SGHTS, CDR2 YDEGEE. The chain's CDR3 is CASSFGGGETQYF. CDR3 nucleotide sequence: TGTGCCAGCAGCTTTGGCGGCGGAGAAACCCAGTACTTC. Filled out from reference TRBV5-8 and TRBJ2-5, the complete variable domain reads EAGVTQSPTHLIKTRGQQATLRCSPISGHTSVYWYQQALGLGLQFLLWYDEGEERNRGNFPPRFSGRQFPNYSSELNVNALELEDSALYLCASSFGGGETQYFGPGTRLLVL.